This paragraph covers one TCR beta chain sequence. The antigen remains unidentified. These data are taken from a study of a mutant IDH1 vaccine in newly diagnosed glioma. On the study more broadly: Following radiotherapy alone, or alongside temozolomide cycles, vaccination was started after an interval of 4-6 weeks.

The assay was immunoSEQ multiplex PCR, and TCRdb's table has in-frame clones only and misses some. The sample lists about 20,000 clones, roughly four fifths occurring once. Time point denoted: week 23, last vaccination. Each dose delivered 300 ug of mutant IDH1 20-mer peptide subcutaneously with imiquimod. Trimming cost V 2 bases and J 9 bases; bases outside gene matches: 5. Germline V gives CDR1 SGHNT, CDR2 YYREEE (reference sequence). This CDR3 has 15 residues. The material sequenced was PBMCs, taken from a glioma patient whose treatment included an IDH1 peptide vaccine. The chain couples TRBV5-4 to TRBJ2-1; the match to TRBD2 covers 13 bases. This clonotype was sampled from a man younger than 40 with glioma. The CDR3 loop reads CASSFGLAGEGEQFF. In DNA form, the CDR3 reads TGTGCCAGCAGCTTTGGACTAGCGGGAGAGGGTGAGCAGTTCTTC.